This TCR beta chain stems from a study of OX40 agonist ivuxolimab in advanced cancers. The wider study: The dose-escalation cohort was around 83% male, with a mean age of approximately 61 years, ranging about 23 to 90. Whole-study results and caveats: People who partly responded at 0.1-3.0 mg/kg had some of the least clonal expansion seen.

Germline loops: CDR1 WNHNN, CDR2 SYGVQD (reference sequence). V gave up 8 bases and J gave up 1 base; unmatched junction bases: 7. The CDR3 length is 14 residues. Remarks on this clone: Its specificity is not known.

Sequencing used immunoSEQ multiplex PCR; TCRdb keeps in-frame clones, though not all of them. The table lists tens of thousands of clones, about 91% of them singletons. The V gene is TRBV10-1, the J gene TRBJ2-5; 7 bases align to TRBD1. This sample comprised CD4+ or CD8+ T cells sorted from blood, obtained in a trial of the OX40 agonist ivuxolimab. The TCR originated in an adult with an advanced solid tumor such as melanoma, head and neck, liver or kidney cancer. CDR3 residues: CASARDSSQETQYF. CDR3 in DNA: TGCGCCAGCGCTCGGGACAGTTCCCAAGAGACCCAGTACTTC.